The 15 T cell receptor beta chains below all came from one sample that was sequenced in a study of T cell clonality in common variable immunodeficiency. General observations from the study: Common variable immunodeficiency TCR beta sequences reportedly had fewer deletions and N-nucleotide insertions.

What these receptors recognize is not known. TCRdb's copy holds only in-frame clones and misses some; the assay was immunoSEQ multiplex PCR. The table lists over 30,000 clones, with no singletons. Sequenced sample: peripheral blood mononuclear cells. The receptors here all came from a human donor with common variable immunodeficiency.

This clone was seen a few times. The DNA ends 3 residues before the CDR3 does, and the rest of the CDR3 is filled in from the germline J gene. The V call is TRBV7-9, the J call TRBJ1-1; D gene unclear. The CDR3 sequence is 13 residues long. Germline CDR1 reads SEHNR; CDR2 reads FQNEAQ (reference sequence). The covered CDR3 bases are TGTGCCAGCAGCTTAGATTTTGGGCCCCAA. Encoded protein: CASSLDFGPQ. The whole CDR3 protein is CASSLDFGPQAFF.

This clone was observed many times. The read terminates 3 residues before the CDR3 end, so the remaining end is supplied by the germline J gene. V and J are TRBV7-2 and TRBJ2-1; 9 nucleotides align to TRBD2. The length of the CDR3 is 14 residues. The V gene's germline CDR1 is SGHTA and CDR2 FQGNSA. After removal of 3 bases from V and 7 bases from J, the junction contained 4 bases not matched to a gene. The sequenced part of the CDR3 DNA is TGTGCCAGCAGCTTCTCTAGCGGGAATAATGAG. Encoded protein: CASSFSSGNNE. The whole CDR3 region reads CASSFSSGNNEQFF.

This clone was observed a handful of times. The CDR3 end falls 3 residues outside the read, so it is completed with the germline J gene. The genes are TRBV7-6 and TRBJ2-7, with D unresolved. The ends were cut back, 2 bases at V and 0 bases at J, with 14 bases in the middle. The germline CDR1 and CDR2 sequences are SGHVS and FNYEAQ. The CDR3 is 16 amino acids. Incomplete CDR3 DNA: TGTGCCAGCAGCTTACAGGCTTCAAGTTCCTCCTACGAG. Amino acids: CASSLQASSSSYE. The complete CDR3 protein is CASSLQASSSSYEQYF.

The CDR3 loop reads CASSYSRADTQYF. Partial CDR3 DNA: TGTGCCAGCAGTTACTCCAGGGCAGATACG. This sequence joins TRBV6-2 or TRBV6-3 and TRBJ2-3; TRBD1 might be the D (5 bases). Sequencing ends 3 residues short of the CDR3 end; the germline J gene provides the rest. This CDR3 is 13 amino acids long. CDR1 is MNHEY, CDR2 SVGEGT, per germline. V was shortened by 0 bases and J by 4 bases, with 5 bases between the two germline ends.

By share, this clone counts as medium-sized. One junction end does not reproduce the germline sequence, and a read error may be involved. The observed sequence ends 3 residues before the CDR3 terminus, with the missing tail filled in from the germline J gene. The chain has TRBV4-2 and TRBJ2-3; 7 nucleotides match TRBD1. The V gene's germline CDR1 is LGHNA and CDR2 YNFKEQ. CDR3 length: 16 amino acids. The CDR3 DNA, read in part, is TGCGCCAGCAGCCTTCGACAGGGAACGGTCACAGATACG. It codes for CASSLRQGTVTDT. The whole CDR3 protein is CASSLRQGTVTDTQYF.

With regard to this clone: The read is 3 residues too short to cover the CDR3 end, so that end is filled in from the germline J gene. The J gene is TRBJ2-7, the V gene TRBV20-1; D may be TRBD2 (5 bases). Germline V gene lookup returns CDR1 DFQATT and CDR2 SNEGSKA (reference sequence). Trimming cost V 0 bases and J 5 bases, with 14 bases left between them. This CDR3 spans 14 amino acids. The CDR3 DNA, read in part, is TGCAGTGCTAGAGACGTGGGAGCGGTTAACGAG. This sequence encodes CSARDVGAVNE. The CDR3 in its entirety is CSARDVGAVNEQYF.

Only a few counts were recorded for this clone. CDR3 sequence: CASSQDKTNGGRALTYEQYF. CDR3 bases read: TGTGCCAGCAGCCAAGACAAGACGAATGGGGGCAGGGCATTAACCTACGAG. The genes are TRBV14 and TRBJ2-7; a possible D gene is TRBD1 (6 bases). The read ends 3 residues shy of where the CDR3 ends; the end is completed using the germline J gene. The germline V gene has CDR1 SGHDN and CDR2 FVKESK. The CDR3 length is 20 residues. Trimming left V 0 bases short and J 2 bases short, with 26 bases between.

About this clone: The CDR3 extends 3 residues past the end of the read, so its final part is completed from the germline J gene. V and J are TRBV18 and TRBJ2-7, with 7 bases that match TRBD2. V was clipped by 3 bases and J by 4 bases; unmatched bases: 6. Germline V gene data show CDR1 as KGHSH and CDR2 as LQKENI. CDR3 length: 14 amino acids. The CDR3 is CASSPSGVRYEQYF. Incomplete CDR3 DNA: TGTGCCAGCTCACCCAGCGGGGTACGATACGAG.

Remarks on this clone: The CDR3 extends 3 residues past the end of the read, so its final part is completed from the germline J gene. V usage is TRBV7-6 and J usage is TRBJ1-5, with TRBD1 as a possible D gene (5 bases). The CDR3 extends over 13 amino acids. Germline CDR1 reads SGHVS; CDR2 reads FNYEAQ. V was shortened by 2 bases and J by 5 bases, with 7 bases between the two germline ends. The CDR3 DNA, read in part, is TGTGCCAGCAGCTTAATGACAGATCAGCCC. This sequence encodes CASSLMTDQP. Given in full, the CDR3 is CASSLMTDQPQHF.

The sample holds many counts of this clone. The CDR3 is cut off 3 residues early in the read; its end comes from the germline J gene. The chain combines TRBV20-1 with TRBJ2-1; 8 bases line up with TRBD2. V shed 5 bases and J 4 bases; nucleotides not matched to a gene: 7. The CDR3 contains 14 residues. Germline loops: CDR1 DFQATT, CDR2 SNEGSKA (reference sequence). CDR3 bases read: TGCAGTGCTGAAGGACTAGCCTGGTACAATGAG. Encoded protein: CSAEGLAWYNE. The entire CDR3 is CSAEGLAWYNEQFF.

This clone was counted many times. The sequence runs out 3 residues before the end of the CDR3; the remainder is reconstructed from the germline J gene. V gene TRBV6-1 combines with J gene TRBJ2-3, with TRBD1 matching over 8 bases. Germline values: CDR1 MNHNS, CDR2 SASEGT. After removal of 1 base from V and 2 bases from J, the junction contained 2 bases not matched to a gene. This CDR3 is built from 15 residues. Partial CDR3 DNA: TGTGCCAGCAGTGAAGGACAGGGGAACACAGATACG. Protein product: CASSEGQGNTDT. From start to end, the CDR3 is CASSEGQGNTDTQYF.

In this sample, this clone turned up many times. The read finishes 3 residues shy of the CDR3 end, and the germline J gene is used to complete it. The V call is TRBV19, the J call TRBJ2-4; 8 bases are shared with TRBD1. The CDR3 runs 17 residues. The V segment lost 0 bases and the J segment 3 bases; nucleotides outside the gene matches: 7. Germline assignment: CDR1 LNHDA and CDR2 SQIVND (reference sequence). The sequenced part of the CDR3 DNA is TGTGCCAGTAGTATAGACCCGGCAGGGGGCGGCAAAAACATT. It yields the protein CASSIDPAGGGKNI. The entire CDR3 sequence reads CASSIDPAGGGKNIQYF.

In this sample, this clone turned up a few times. The sequenced fragment ends 3 residues before the CDR3 boundary, so the rest is inferred from the germline J gene. The chain combines TRBV19 with TRBJ1-1; D is perhaps TRBD1 (5 bases). V was cut by 4 bases and J by 0 bases, with 18 bases left in between. This CDR3 comprises 17 residues. CDR1 LNHDA and CDR2 SQIVND come from the germline V gene (reference sequence). The CDR3 here is CASSTSRTGSLNTEAFF. Partial CDR3 DNA: TGTGCCAGTAGTACTAGTCGAACAGGATCCTTGAACACTGAA.

A word on this clone: The read terminates 3 residues before the CDR3 end, so the remaining end is supplied by the germline J gene. The chain employs TRBV7-9 and TRBJ2-7; TRBD2 aligns across 7 bases. Germline V gene data show CDR1 as SEHNR and CDR2 as FQNEAQ (reference sequence). This CDR3 is built from 15 residues. Trimming removed 4 bases from V and 0 bases from J; junction bases left unmatched: 6. CDR3 residues: CASSSPLATSYEQYF. The CDR3 bases that were read are TGTGCCAGCAGCTCCCCACTAGCGACCTCCTACGAG.

By frequency in the sample, this clone is medium-sized (0.01 to 0.1%). The read terminates 3 residues ahead of where the CDR3 ends, so the germline J gene completes it. The J gene is TRBJ1-5, the V gene TRBV20-1; D is ambiguous. Trimming left V 3 bases short and J 8 bases short, with 8 bases between. Germline lookup yields CDR1 DFQATT and CDR2 SNEGSKA (reference sequence). The CDR3 sequence is 11 residues long. The CDR3 sequence: CSASGTEPQHF. The sequenced CDR3 bases are TGCAGTGCTAGCGGTACGGAGCCC.